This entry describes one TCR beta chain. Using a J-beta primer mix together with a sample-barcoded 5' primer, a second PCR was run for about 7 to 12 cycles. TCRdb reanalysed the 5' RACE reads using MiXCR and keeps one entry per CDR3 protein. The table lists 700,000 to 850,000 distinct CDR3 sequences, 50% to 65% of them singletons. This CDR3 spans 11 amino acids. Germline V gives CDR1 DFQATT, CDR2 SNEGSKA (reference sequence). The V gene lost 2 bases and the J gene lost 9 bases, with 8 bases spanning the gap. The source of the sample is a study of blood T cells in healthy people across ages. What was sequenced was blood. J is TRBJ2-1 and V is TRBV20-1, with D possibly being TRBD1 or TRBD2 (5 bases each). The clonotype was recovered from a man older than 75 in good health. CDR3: CSARFGAEQFF. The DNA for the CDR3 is TGCAGTGCTAGATTCGGGGCTGAGCAGTTCTTC.